This T cell receptor beta chain derives from a study of cytomegalovirus exposure and HLA in healthy donors. PCR employed 60 Vbeta and 13 Jbeta primers. Generated by immunoSEQ multiplex PCR, the TCRdb table keeps only in-frame clones and is missing some. The repertoire table contains some 180,000 clones. The CDR3 runs to 15 residues. The germline V gene encodes CDR1 SGHRS and CDR2 YFSETQ. Trimming took off 1 base at V and 3 bases at J, with 11 bases between the two ends. The material sequenced was PBMCs. The chain joins TRBV5-1 to TRBJ2-4; weak D call: TRBD1 (6 bases). This clonotype originated in a man aged 25-45 years in good health and CMV-seronegative. Written as DNA, the CDR3 is TGCGCCAGCAGCTTGTACGGGGACATCAAAAACATTCAGTACTTC. This translates into CASSLYGDIKNIQYF.